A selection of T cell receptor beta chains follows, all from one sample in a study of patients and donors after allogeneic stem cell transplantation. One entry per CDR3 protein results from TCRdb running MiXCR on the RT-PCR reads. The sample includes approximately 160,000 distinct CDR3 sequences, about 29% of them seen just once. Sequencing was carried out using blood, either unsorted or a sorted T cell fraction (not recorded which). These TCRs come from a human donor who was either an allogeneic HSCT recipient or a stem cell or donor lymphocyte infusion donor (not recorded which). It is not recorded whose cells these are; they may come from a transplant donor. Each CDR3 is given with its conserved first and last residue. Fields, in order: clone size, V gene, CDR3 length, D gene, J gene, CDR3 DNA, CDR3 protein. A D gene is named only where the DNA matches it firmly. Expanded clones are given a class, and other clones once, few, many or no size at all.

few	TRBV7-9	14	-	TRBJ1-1	TGTGCCAGCAGCGCTGGACAGTCGAACACTGAAGCTTTCTTT	CASSAGQSNTEAFF
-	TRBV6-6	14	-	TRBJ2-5	TGTGCCAGCAGTTACGTCAGGGGGGCAGAGACCCAGTACTTC	CASSYVRGAETQYF
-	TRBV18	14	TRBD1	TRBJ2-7	TGTGCCAGCTCACCAGGGACAGGGCAGGGTGAGCAGTACTTC	CASSPGTGQGEQYF
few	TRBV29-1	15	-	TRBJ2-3	TGCAGCGTTCGAAGAGGCGGGACAGTCACAGATACGCAGTATTTT	CSVRRGGTVTDTQYF
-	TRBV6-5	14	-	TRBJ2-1	TGTGCCAGCAGTTACTATCCATCTTCCAATGAGCAGTTCTTC	CASSYYPSSNEQFF
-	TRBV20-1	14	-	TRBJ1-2	TGCAGTGCTAGAAGGGGCCCTCTGGACTATGGCTACACCTTC	CSARRGPLDYGYTF
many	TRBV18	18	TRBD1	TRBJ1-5	TGTGCCAGCTCCCCCCTCTCGCCGCAGGGGGCCCCCAATCAGCCCCAGCATTTT	CASSPLSPQGAPNQPQHF
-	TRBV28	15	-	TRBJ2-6	TGTGCCAGCAGTTACAGGGACTCTGGGGCCAACGTCCTGACTTTC	CASSYRDSGANVLTF
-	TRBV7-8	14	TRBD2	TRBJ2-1	TGTGCCAGCAGCTTTCGGGAGGGCCCAAATGAGCAGTTCTTC	CASSFREGPNEQFF
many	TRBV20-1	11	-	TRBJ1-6	TGCAGTGCTGCAGGGAATTCACCCCTCCACTTT	CSAAGNSPLHF
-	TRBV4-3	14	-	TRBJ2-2	TGCGCCAGCAGCCAAGGCATTAACACCGGGGAGCTGTTTTTT	CASSQGINTGELFF
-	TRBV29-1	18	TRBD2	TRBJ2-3	TGCAGCGTTGAAGTCCCCCCGGCTAGCGGGATAAACACAGATACGCAGTATTTT	CSVEVPPASGINTDTQYF
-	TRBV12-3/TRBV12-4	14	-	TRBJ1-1	TGTGCCAGCAGCCCCCGGACAAGCAACACTGAAGCTTTCTTT	CASSPRTSNTEAFF
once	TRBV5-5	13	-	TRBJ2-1	TGTGCCAGCAGCTTTGGGTCAGGCAATGAGCAGTTCTTC	CASSFGSGNEQFF
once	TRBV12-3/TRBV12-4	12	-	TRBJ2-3	TGTGCCGCGGGCGAATCCACAGATACGCAGTATTTT	CAAGESTDTQYF
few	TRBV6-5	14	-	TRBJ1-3	TGTGCCAGCAGCCTCCGAGGAGAAGAAAACACCATATATTTT	CASSLRGEENTIYF
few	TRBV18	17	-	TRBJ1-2	TGTGCCAGCTCACCAACAGGGAGGATCCTCGGGAACTATGGCTACACCTTC	CASSPTGRILGNYGYTF
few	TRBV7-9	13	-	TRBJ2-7	TGTGCCAGCAGCTTGACAGGCGGGTACGAGCAGTACTTC	CASSLTGGYEQYF
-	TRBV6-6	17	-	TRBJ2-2	TGTGCCAGCAGTTCCATGGGCATGAGGGGGAACACCGGGGAGCTGTTTTTT	CASSSMGMRGNTGELFF
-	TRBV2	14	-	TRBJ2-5	TGTGCCAGCAGTGAACTTCTAGCCCAAGAGACCCAGTACTTC	CASSELLAQETQYF
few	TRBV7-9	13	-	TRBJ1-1	TGTGCCAGCAGCCAGACAGAGAACACTGAAGCTTTCTTT	CASSQTENTEAFF
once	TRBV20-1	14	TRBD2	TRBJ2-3	TGCAGTGCTAGAATTAGCGGGAGAACAGATACGCAGTATTTT	CSARISGRTDTQYF
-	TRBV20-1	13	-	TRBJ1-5	TGCAGTGCGGTGGATGGGGGCAATCAGCCCCAGCATTTT	CSAVDGGNQPQHF
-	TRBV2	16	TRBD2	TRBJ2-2	TGTGCCAGCATCCCGACTAGCGGGAGTAGAATAGGGGAGCTGTTTTTT	CASIPTSGSRIGELFF
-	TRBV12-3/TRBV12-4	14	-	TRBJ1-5	TGTGCCAGCAGCCCACAGGGCCCGTGGCAGCCCCAGCATTTT	CASSPQGPWQPQHF
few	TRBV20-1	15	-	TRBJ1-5	TGCAGTGCTAGAGATGAGGATTATAGCAATCAGCCCCAGCATTTT	CSARDEDYSNQPQHF
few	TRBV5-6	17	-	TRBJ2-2	TGTGCCAGCAACCCGAAACTGGGACGCCAGAACACCGGGGAGCTGTTTTTT	CASNPKLGRQNTGELFF
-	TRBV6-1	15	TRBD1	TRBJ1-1	TGTGCCAGCAGTGAAAAAAGGGACAGGGGGACTGAAGCTTTCTTT	CASSEKRDRGTEAFF
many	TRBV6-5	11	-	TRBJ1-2	TGTGCCAGCAGTCGTGATGGTGGCTACACCTTC	CASSRDGGYTF
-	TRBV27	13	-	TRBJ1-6	TGTGCCAGCAGTCTTAACAGTGCCTATCTTCTCCACTTT	CASSLNSAYLLHF
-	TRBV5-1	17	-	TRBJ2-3	TGCGCCAGCAGCTTGGCCATAACATTAGGGGGTCCGGATACGCAGTATTTT	CASSLAITLGGPDTQYF
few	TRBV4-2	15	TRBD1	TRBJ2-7	TGTGCCAGCAGCCAACTCGGGACAGTCTCCTACGAGCAGTACTTC	CASSQLGTVSYEQYF
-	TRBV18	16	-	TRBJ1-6	TGTGCCAGCTCAACGGGGGACGGCTACCCTAATTCACCCCTCCACTTT	CASSTGDGYPNSPLHF
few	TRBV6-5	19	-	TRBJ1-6	TGTGCCAGCAGTTCATCCCGGGGTAGTTCGAGGTCCTATAATTCACCCCTCCACTTT	CASSSSRGSSRSYNSPLHF
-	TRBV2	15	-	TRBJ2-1	TGTGCCAGCAGTGATTCTTTAGGGGGGTACAATGAGCAGTTCTTC	CASSDSLGGYNEQFF